A selection of T cell receptor beta chains follows, all from one sample in a study of blood T cells in healthy people across ages. TCRdb re-called the 5' RACE reads with MiXCR, one entry per CDR3 protein. The sample carries around 990,000 distinct CDR3 sequences, 35% to 40% recorded once. Sequencing input: blood. Every receptor here comes from a man aged 18 to 29 in good health. The CDR3 runs from the conserved cysteine through the conserved F or W. D genes are given only for firm matches. Clone size is stated in some rows and not others, as once, few, many or a class when expanded.

d_gene: NA
v_gene: TRBV20-1
abundance: few
j_gene: TRBJ1-1
CDR3nt: TGCAGTGCTAGAGATACAGCCACGGGAACTGAAGCTTTCTTT
CDR3aa: CSARDTATGTEAFF

d_gene: NA
v_gene: TRBV20-1
abundance: NA
j_gene: TRBJ1-1
CDR3nt: TGCAGTGCTATACTTCACGACACTGAAGCTTTCTTT
CDR3aa: CSAILHDTEAFF

d_gene: NA
v_gene: TRBV28
abundance: NA
j_gene: TRBJ2-7
CDR3nt: TGTGCCAGCAGTTTCCCTGCGAGGTTTATTTCCTACGAGCAGTACTTC
CDR3aa: CASSFPARFISYEQYF

d_gene: TRBD2
v_gene: TRBV7-8
abundance: few
j_gene: TRBJ2-1
CDR3nt: TGTGCCAGCAGCTTTGCGGGGGGGGACTACAATGAGCAGTTCTTC
CDR3aa: CASSFAGGDYNEQFF

d_gene: NA
v_gene: TRBV2
abundance: NA
j_gene: TRBJ2-6
CDR3nt: TGTGCCAGCAGCTTAAGTAGAACTGGGGCCAACGTCCTGACTTTC
CDR3aa: CASSLSRTGANVLTF

d_gene: TRBD1
v_gene: TRBV20-1
abundance: NA
j_gene: TRBJ1-1
CDR3nt: TGCAGTGCGAGGACAGGGGGAGCTTGGGACACTGAAGCTTTCTTT
CDR3aa: CSARTGGAWDTEAFF

d_gene: NA
v_gene: TRBV7-8
abundance: few
j_gene: TRBJ2-1
CDR3nt: TGTGCCAGCAGCTTTCGGACATCCCTCTACAATGAGCAGTTCTTC
CDR3aa: CASSFRTSLYNEQFF

d_gene: TRBD1
v_gene: TRBV5-1
abundance: NA
j_gene: TRBJ2-3
CDR3nt: TGCGCCAGCAGCTTTACCGGGACAGGAAGGACAGATACGCAGTATTTT
CDR3aa: CASSFTGTGRTDTQYF

d_gene: NA
v_gene: TRBV12-5
abundance: NA
j_gene: TRBJ1-1
CDR3nt: TGTGCTAGTGGCCGGGGGAACTTGAACACTGAAGCTTTCTTT
CDR3aa: CASGRGNLNTEAFF

d_gene: NA
v_gene: TRBV7-9
abundance: NA
j_gene: TRBJ1-4
CDR3nt: TGTGCCAGCAGCTTACCAGGGACCAGTAATGAAAAACTGTTTTTT
CDR3aa: CASSLPGTSNEKLFF

d_gene: NA
v_gene: TRBV7-2
abundance: NA
j_gene: TRBJ2-1
CDR3nt: TGTGCCAGCAGCCCTCTCTGGGGTGGGTTTGTGCGCAATGAGCAGTTCTTC
CDR3aa: CASSPLWGGFVRNEQFF

d_gene: NA
v_gene: TRBV20-1
abundance: NA
j_gene: TRBJ1-2
CDR3nt: TGCAGTGCTAGAGAACAGCTTGGAGGCTACACCTTC
CDR3aa: CSAREQLGGYTF

d_gene: NA
v_gene: TRBV7-2
abundance: NA
j_gene: TRBJ2-2
CDR3nt: TGTGCCAGCAGCTTTCATCTGAACACCGGGGAGCTGTTTTTT
CDR3aa: CASSFHLNTGELFF

d_gene: TRBD2
v_gene: TRBV5-1
abundance: NA
j_gene: TRBJ2-3
CDR3nt: TGCGCCAGCAGCTTGGGCGCTAGCGGGGGCACAGATACGCAGTATTTT
CDR3aa: CASSLGASGGTDTQYF

d_gene: NA
v_gene: TRBV19
abundance: NA
j_gene: TRBJ2-3
CDR3nt: TGTGCCAGCCGGGTTGGGGTGAGGAACACAGATACGCAGTATTTT
CDR3aa: CASRVGVRNTDTQYF

d_gene: NA
v_gene: TRBV5-1
abundance: NA
j_gene: TRBJ1-2
CDR3nt: TGCGCCAGCAGCCCCGAGTCGGAGGAGGTCTATGGCTACACCTTC
CDR3aa: CASSPESEEVYGYTF

d_gene: TRBD1
v_gene: TRBV27
abundance: NA
j_gene: TRBJ1-3
CDR3nt: TGTGCCAGCAGTTTAACAGGGGGTTCGCTCGGAAACACCATATATTTT
CDR3aa: CASSLTGGSLGNTIYF

d_gene: NA
v_gene: TRBV7-9
abundance: NA
j_gene: TRBJ1-1
CDR3nt: TGTGCCAGCAGCGTTTGGGATGGCGCTTTCTTT
CDR3aa: CASSVWDGAFF

d_gene: NA
v_gene: TRBV20-1
abundance: NA
j_gene: TRBJ1-5
CDR3nt: TGCAGTGCTAGGGGGAGTTATAATCAGCCCCAGCATTTT
CDR3aa: CSARGSYNQPQHF

d_gene: NA
v_gene: TRBV4-1
abundance: few
j_gene: TRBJ2-3
CDR3nt: TGCGCCAGCAGCCAAGATCGGTCTACGCAGTATTTT
CDR3aa: CASSQDRSTQYF

d_gene: NA
v_gene: TRBV15
abundance: NA
j_gene: TRBJ1-5
CDR3nt: TGTGCCACCAGGGAGTTAGGGGGCAATCAGCCCCAGCATTTT
CDR3aa: CATRELGGNQPQHF

d_gene: TRBD1
v_gene: TRBV12-3/TRBV12-4
abundance: NA
j_gene: TRBJ1-1
CDR3nt: TGTGCCAGCAGTCTCGACAGGGGAGGGAGGACTGAAGCTTTCTTT
CDR3aa: CASSLDRGGRTEAFF

d_gene: NA
v_gene: TRBV12-3/TRBV12-4
abundance: many
j_gene: TRBJ2-3
CDR3nt: TGTGCCAGCAGTTTTGGGGGGGCCGGAGATACGCAGTATTTT
CDR3aa: CASSFGGAGDTQYF

d_gene: NA
v_gene: TRBV5-1
abundance: many
j_gene: TRBJ2-7
CDR3nt: TGCGCCAGCAGCTTGGGACAGATCTCCTACGAGCAGTACTTC
CDR3aa: CASSLGQISYEQYF

d_gene: TRBD1
v_gene: TRBV3-1
abundance: NA
j_gene: TRBJ1-2
CDR3nt: TGTGCCAGCAGCTATAAGTCAGGGGGAAGTGGCTACACCTTC
CDR3aa: CASSYKSGGSGYTF

d_gene: NA
v_gene: TRBV6-6
abundance: few
j_gene: TRBJ1-1
CDR3nt: TGTGCCAGCAGTTACTTGGTATCTCAACGGAACACTGAAGCTTTCTTT
CDR3aa: CASSYLVSQRNTEAFF

d_gene: NA
v_gene: TRBV21-1
abundance: NA
j_gene: TRBJ1-1
CDR3nt: TGTGCCAGCAGCCAGACGGATATGCGGGGGGGCACTGAAGCTTTCTTT
CDR3aa: CASSQTDMRGGTEAFF

d_gene: NA
v_gene: TRBV28
abundance: NA
j_gene: TRBJ2-1
CDR3nt: TGTGCCAGCAGTCCCCGGACAAATTTCATTTCCTACAATGAGCAGTTCTTC
CDR3aa: CASSPRTNFISYNEQFF

d_gene: NA
v_gene: TRBV3-1
abundance: NA
j_gene: TRBJ1-6
CDR3nt: TGTGCCAGCAAAGAGGCGGCATATAATTCACCCCTCCACTTT
CDR3aa: CASKEAAYNSPLHF

d_gene: TRBD2
v_gene: TRBV2
abundance: NA
j_gene: TRBJ2-3
CDR3nt: TGTGCCAGCAGTGAAGTCCGAGCGGGGGCTCTCACAGATACGCAGTATTTT
CDR3aa: CASSEVRAGALTDTQYF

d_gene: NA
v_gene: TRBV10-3
abundance: few
j_gene: TRBJ1-5
CDR3nt: TGTGCGCGGGTCGGGGTCAAATATCAGCCCCAGCATTTT
CDR3aa: CARVGVKYQPQHF

d_gene: NA
v_gene: TRBV4-3
abundance: NA
j_gene: TRBJ2-6
CDR3nt: TGCGCCAGCAGCCAAGTTCCAGTCGTTTCTGGGGCCAACGTCCTGACTTTC
CDR3aa: CASSQVPVVSGANVLTF

d_gene: NA
v_gene: TRBV20-1
abundance: NA
j_gene: TRBJ1-1
CDR3nt: TGCAGTGCTTCCCAGCCTAGGACTGAAGCTTTCTTT
CDR3aa: CSASQPRTEAFF

d_gene: TRBD1
v_gene: TRBV20-1
abundance: few
j_gene: TRBJ2-7
CDR3nt: TGCAGTGCTAGAGGGGACAGTAACACCTACGAGCAGTACTTC
CDR3aa: CSARGDSNTYEQYF

d_gene: NA
v_gene: TRBV4-1
abundance: NA
j_gene: TRBJ2-3
CDR3nt: TGCGCCAGCAGCCAATTCGAGACTAGCACAGATACGCAGTATTTT
CDR3aa: CASSQFETSTDTQYF

d_gene: NA
v_gene: TRBV10-3
abundance: few
j_gene: TRBJ2-2
CDR3nt: TGTGCCATCAGGGACGGGAACACCGGGGAGCTGTTTTTT
CDR3aa: CAIRDGNTGELFF

d_gene: NA
v_gene: TRBV5-1
abundance: NA
j_gene: TRBJ1-1
CDR3nt: TGCGCCAGCAGCTTGACGATCGTTGGAGGGGACACTGAAGCTTTCTTT
CDR3aa: CASSLTIVGGDTEAFF

d_gene: NA
v_gene: TRBV6-1
abundance: few
j_gene: TRBJ2-1
CDR3nt: TGTGCCAGCAGCCTACAGGGCTTCAGCTCCTACAATGAGCAGTTCTTC
CDR3aa: CASSLQGFSSYNEQFF

d_gene: NA
v_gene: TRBV9
abundance: once
j_gene: TRBJ2-7
CDR3nt: TGTGCCAGCAGCGTAGCACAAGACAGCGAGCAGTACTTC
CDR3aa: CASSVAQDSEQYF

d_gene: NA
v_gene: TRBV11-2
abundance: NA
j_gene: TRBJ2-5
CDR3nt: TGTGCCAGCAGCTTAGGGGGACTGAGACAAGAGACCCAGTACTTC
CDR3aa: CASSLGGLRQETQYF

d_gene: NA
v_gene: TRBV7-2
abundance: few
j_gene: TRBJ1-1
CDR3nt: TGTGCCAGCAGCCCCGCGACAGGCATGAACACTGAAGCTTTCTTT
CDR3aa: CASSPATGMNTEAFF

d_gene: NA
v_gene: TRBV27
abundance: few
j_gene: TRBJ1-1
CDR3nt: TGTGCCATACAGACCCAGGGAGGGAGGTACACTGAAGCTTTCTTT
CDR3aa: CAIQTQGGRYTEAFF

d_gene: NA
v_gene: TRBV11-2
abundance: NA
j_gene: TRBJ1-1
CDR3nt: TGTGCCAGCAGCTTAAGCCCTTGGGGGGGAGAAGAGTTCTTT
CDR3aa: CASSLSPWGGEEFF

d_gene: NA
v_gene: TRBV12-3/TRBV12-4
abundance: NA
j_gene: TRBJ1-4
CDR3nt: TGTGCCAGCAGGCCCGGACAGCTTGAAAAACTGTTTTTT
CDR3aa: CASRPGQLEKLFF

d_gene: NA
v_gene: TRBV20-1
abundance: NA
j_gene: TRBJ1-1
CDR3nt: TGCAGTGCTAGCGAACAGGGCATCACTGAAGCTTTCTTT
CDR3aa: CSASEQGITEAFF

d_gene: TRBD1
v_gene: TRBV3-1
abundance: NA
j_gene: TRBJ1-4
CDR3nt: TGTGCCAGCAGCCAAGGGGGACAGGGCCCCAATGAAAAACTGTTTTTT
CDR3aa: CASSQGGQGPNEKLFF

d_gene: TRBD2
v_gene: TRBV9
abundance: once
j_gene: TRBJ2-5
CDR3nt: TGTGCCAGCAGCGCAACCGGGACTAATAACAAAGAGACCCAGTACTTC
CDR3aa: CASSATGTNNKETQYF

d_gene: TRBD2
v_gene: TRBV5-4
abundance: once
j_gene: TRBJ2-7
CDR3nt: TGTGCCAGCAGCCGTAGCGGGGGGGCGCGAAATGAGCAGTACTTC
CDR3aa: CASSRSGGARNEQYF

d_gene: NA
v_gene: TRBV12-3/TRBV12-4
abundance: few
j_gene: TRBJ2-3
CDR3nt: TGTGCCAGCAGCCAGAGAGTTGTAACAGATACGCAGTATTTT
CDR3aa: CASSQRVVTDTQYF